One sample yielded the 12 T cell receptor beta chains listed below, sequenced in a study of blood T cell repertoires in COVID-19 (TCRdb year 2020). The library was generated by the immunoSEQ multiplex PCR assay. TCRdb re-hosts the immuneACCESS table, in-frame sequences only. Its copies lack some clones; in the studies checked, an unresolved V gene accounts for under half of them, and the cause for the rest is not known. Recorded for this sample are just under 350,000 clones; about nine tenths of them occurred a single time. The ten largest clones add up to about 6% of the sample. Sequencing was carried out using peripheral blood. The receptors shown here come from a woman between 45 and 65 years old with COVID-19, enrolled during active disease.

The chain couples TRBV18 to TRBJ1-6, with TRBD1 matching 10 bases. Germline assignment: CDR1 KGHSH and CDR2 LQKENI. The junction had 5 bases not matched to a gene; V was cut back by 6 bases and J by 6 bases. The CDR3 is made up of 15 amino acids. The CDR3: CASSGTGVINSPLHF. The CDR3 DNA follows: TGTGCCAGCTCGGGGACAGGGGTGATTAATTCACCCCTCCACTTT. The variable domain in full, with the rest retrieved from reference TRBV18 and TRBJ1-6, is NAGVMQNPRHLVRRRGQEARLRCSPMKGHSHVYWYRQLPEEGLKFMVYLQKENIIDESGMPKERFSAEFPKEGPSILRIQQVVRGDSAAYFCASSGTGVINSPLHFGNGTRLTVT.

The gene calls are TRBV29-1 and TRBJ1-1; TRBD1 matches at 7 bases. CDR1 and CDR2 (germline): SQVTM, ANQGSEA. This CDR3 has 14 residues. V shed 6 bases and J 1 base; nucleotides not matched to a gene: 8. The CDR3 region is CSVLPGQTNTEAFF. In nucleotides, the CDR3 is TGCAGCGTACTACCGGGACAGACGAACACTGAAGCTTTCTTT. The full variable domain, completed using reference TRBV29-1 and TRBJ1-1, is SAVISQKPSRDICQRGTSLTIQCQVDSQVTMMFWYRQQPGQSLTLIATANQGSEATYESGFVIDKFPISRPNLTFSTLTVSNMSPEDSSIYLCSVLPGQTNTEAFFGQGTRLTVV.

CDR3 DNA: TGTGCCAGCAGCCCAACAGGGGGCTCTGGGGCCAACGTCCTGACTTTC. It codes for CASSPTGGSGANVLTF. The rearrangement joins TRBV7-7 to TRBJ2-6; TRBD1 matches 8 bases. This CDR3 has 16 amino acids. The V and J ends lost 5 bases and 0 bases, in that order; junction bases with no gene match: 3. From germline, CDR1 is SSHAT and CDR2 FNYEAQ (reference sequence).

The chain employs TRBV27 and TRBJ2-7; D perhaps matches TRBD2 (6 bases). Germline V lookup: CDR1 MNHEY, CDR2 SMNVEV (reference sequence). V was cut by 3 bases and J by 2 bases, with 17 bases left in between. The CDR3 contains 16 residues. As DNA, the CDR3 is TGTGCCAGCAGTTTGTGGGCCGGGACTCGAACCTACGAGCAGTACTTC. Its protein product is CASSLWAGTRTYEQYF.

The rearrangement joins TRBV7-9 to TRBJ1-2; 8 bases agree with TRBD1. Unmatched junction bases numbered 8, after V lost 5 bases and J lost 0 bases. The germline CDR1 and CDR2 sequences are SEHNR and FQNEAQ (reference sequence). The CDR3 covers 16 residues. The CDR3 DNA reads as TGTGCCAGCAGCAGCGGGACAGGCGAGACTAACTATGGCTACACCTTC. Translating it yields CASSSGTGETNYGYTF.

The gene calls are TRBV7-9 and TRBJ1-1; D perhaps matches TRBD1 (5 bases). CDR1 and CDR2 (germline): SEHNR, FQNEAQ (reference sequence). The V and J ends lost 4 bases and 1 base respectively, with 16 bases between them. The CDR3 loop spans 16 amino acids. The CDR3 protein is CASSSRLGGRNTEAFF. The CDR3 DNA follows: TGTGCCAGCAGCTCCCGCCTCGGGGGTAGGAACACTGAAGCTTTCTTT. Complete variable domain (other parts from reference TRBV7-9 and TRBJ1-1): DTGVSQNPRHKITKRGQNVTFRCDPISEHNRLYWYRQTLGQGPEFLTYFQNEAQLEKSRLLSDRFSAERPKGSFSTLEIQRTEQGDSAMYLCASSSRLGGRNTEAFFGQGTRLTVV.

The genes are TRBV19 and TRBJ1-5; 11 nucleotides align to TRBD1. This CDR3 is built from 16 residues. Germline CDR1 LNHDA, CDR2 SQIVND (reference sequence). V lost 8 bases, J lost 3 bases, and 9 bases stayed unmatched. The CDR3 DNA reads TGTGCCAGTGGGCGCCCGGACAGGGGGCCCAATCAGCCCCAGCATTTT. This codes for CASGRPDRGPNQPQHF.

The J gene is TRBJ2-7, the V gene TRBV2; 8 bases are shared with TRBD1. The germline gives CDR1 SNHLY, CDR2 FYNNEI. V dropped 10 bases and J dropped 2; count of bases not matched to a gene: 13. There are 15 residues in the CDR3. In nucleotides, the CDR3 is TGTGCCACCTCCCACCCAGGGGGCAATACCTACGAGCAGTACTTC. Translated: CATSHPGGNTYEQYF. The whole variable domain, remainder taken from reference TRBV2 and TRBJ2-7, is EPEVTQTPSHQVTQMGQEVILRCVPISNHLYFYWYRQILGQKVEFLVSFYNNEISEKSEIFDDQFSVERPDGSNFTLKIRSTKLEDSAMYFCATSHPGGNTYEQYFGPGTRLTVT.

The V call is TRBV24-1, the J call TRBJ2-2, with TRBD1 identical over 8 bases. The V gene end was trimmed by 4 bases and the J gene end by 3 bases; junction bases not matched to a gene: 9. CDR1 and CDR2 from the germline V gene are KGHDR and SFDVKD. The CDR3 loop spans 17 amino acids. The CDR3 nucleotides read TGTGCCACCAGTGACACCCCCCGGACAGGGTACACCGGGGAGCTGTTTTTT. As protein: CATSDTPRTGYTGELFF.

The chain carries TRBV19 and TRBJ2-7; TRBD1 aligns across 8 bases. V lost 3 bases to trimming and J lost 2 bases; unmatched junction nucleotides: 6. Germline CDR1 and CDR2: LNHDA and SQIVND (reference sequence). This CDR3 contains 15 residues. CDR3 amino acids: CASSIRQGLTYEQYF. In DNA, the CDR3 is TGTGCCAGTAGTATTCGACAGGGGCTGACCTACGAGCAGTACTTC. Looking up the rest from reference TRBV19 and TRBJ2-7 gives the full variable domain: DGGITQSPKYLFRKEGQNVTLSCEQNLNHDAMYWYRQDPGQGLRLIYYSQIVNDFQKGDIAEGYSVSREKKESFPLTVTSAQKNPTAFYLCASSIRQGLTYEQYFGPGTRLTVT.

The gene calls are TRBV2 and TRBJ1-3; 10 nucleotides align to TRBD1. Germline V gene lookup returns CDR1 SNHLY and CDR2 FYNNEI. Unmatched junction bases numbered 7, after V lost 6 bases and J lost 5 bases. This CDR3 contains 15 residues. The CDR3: CASRGQGPQRNTIYF. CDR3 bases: TGTGCCAGCAGGGGACAGGGGCCGCAGCGAAACACCATATATTTT.

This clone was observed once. In nucleotides, the CDR3 is TGTGCCAGCTCAGAACAGGGGGTGACCGGGGCCAACGTCCTGACTTTC. This gives the protein CASSEQGVTGANVLTF. This chain uses TRBV18 with TRBJ2-6; TRBD1 matches at 8 bases. V shed 5 bases, J shed 4 bases, and the junction held 7 bases outside the gene matches. CDR1 is KGHSH and CDR2 is LQKENI in the germline V gene. The CDR3 is 16 residues long.